This T cell receptor beta chain was recovered during a study of shared clonotypes between healthy human individuals. V dropped 4 bases and J dropped 6; count of bases not matched to a gene: 8. Germline CDR1 MGHRA, CDR2 YSYEKL. The CDR3 extends over 15 amino acids. Notes on the study in general: Among non-shared clonotypes, generation probabilities were lower than among those shared by all four donors. Shared clonotypes: roughly 5% naive CD4, under 4% naive CD8, around 2.2% memory CD4, more than 0.3% memory CD8. It was only blood that was sampled, and tissue repertoires likely differ.

Naive-designated CD8 cells lacked CD45RO, were positively enriched for CCR7, and omitted terminally differentiated effector memory CD45RA+ cells. The test was conducted at deep level. TCRdb's copy holds only in-frame clones and misses some; the assay was immunoSEQ multiplex PCR. The sample records some 740,000 clones, 85% to 95% being singletons. Note on this clone: Antigen: not known.

V and J are TRBV4-1 and TRBJ2-7, with TRBD1 matching over 11 bases. This TCR derives from a man younger than 45 in good health. The specimen sequenced was naive CD8+ T cells sorted from blood. The CDR3 sequence: CASSPGGTGGGEQYF. CDR3 bases: TGCGCCAGCAGCCCCGGCGGGACAGGGGGTGGCGAGCAGTACTTC.